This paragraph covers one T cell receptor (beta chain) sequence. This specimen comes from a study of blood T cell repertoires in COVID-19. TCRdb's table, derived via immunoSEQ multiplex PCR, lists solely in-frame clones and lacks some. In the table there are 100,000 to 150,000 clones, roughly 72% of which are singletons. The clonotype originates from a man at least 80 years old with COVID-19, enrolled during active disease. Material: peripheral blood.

The CDR3 DNA follows: TGTGCCAGCAGCGTAGGACAGGGCAATGAAAAACTGTTTTTT. Translation gives CASSVGQGNEKLFF. This chain links TRBV9 with TRBJ1-4; 7 bases fit TRBD1. After removal of 0 bases from V and 5 bases from J, the junction contained 1 base not matched to a gene. Germline V gene data show CDR1 as SGDLS and CDR2 as YYNGEE. This CDR3 has 14 residues.